These 25 T cell receptor beta chains were sequenced from one sample in a study of monozygotic twins with cystic fibrosis. The method was immunoSEQ multiplex PCR; TCRdb's version includes in-frame clones alone and lacks a portion of them. The data contain tens of thousands of clones, approximately 84% of them singletons. Sequencing was carried out using blood. The receptors derive from a girl aged 2-15 years with cystic fibrosis.

This clone was found a few times. Relative to the germline gene, one junction end is altered; a read error may explain this. This chain connects TRBV29-1 to TRBJ2-1; the match to TRBD2 covers 7 bases. This CDR3 is 11 amino acids long. CDR1 is SQVTM and CDR2 is ANQGSEA in the germline V gene. Written as DNA, the CDR3 is TGCAGCGCCACATCCGGGGGGATATTGGTCTTC. This encodes CSATSGGILVF.

The V gene is TRBV23-1, the J gene TRBJ2-1; TRBD2 might be the D (5 bases). TRBV23-1 is placed among ORFs of uncertain function. V lost 4 bases and J lost 5, with 15 bases in between. The CDR3 extends over 15 amino acids. The CDR3 here is CASSLPGIQNNEQFF. CDR3 nucleotides: TGCGCCAGCAGTCTTCCGGGAATCCAAAACAATGAGCAGTTCTTC.

This clone was observed a single time. The rearrangement uses TRBV9 and TRBJ1-3, with D perhaps matching TRBD1 (5 bases). Per germline, CDR1 SGDLS and CDR2 YYNGEE. V lost 0 bases to trimming and J lost 0 bases, with 7 bases between them. The CDR3 has 15 amino acids. CDR3 amino acids: CASSVAGSSGNTIYF. The CDR3 DNA follows: TGTGCCAGCAGCGTAGCAGGGAGCTCTGGAAACACCATATATTTT. Full variable domain (remainder filled in from reference TRBV9 and TRBJ1-3): DSGVTQTPKHLITATGQRVTLRCSPRSGDLSVYWYQQSLDQGLQFLIQYYNGEERAKGNILERFSAQQFPDLHSELNLSSLELGDSALYFCASSVAGSSGNTIYFGEGSWLTVV.

The chain has TRBV21-1 and TRBJ2-7; TRBD1 is the table's D call, not checked against the DNA. TRBV21-1 is described as a pseudogene. The CDR3 has 12 amino acids. The CDR3 DNA is TGTGCCAGCACCGAGACAGGGCACGAGCAGTACTTC. Translated, it gives CASTETGHEQYF.

CDR3 DNA: TGTGCCAGCAGTTACGGTAGACTGGGCCACTATGGCTACACCTTC. Its translation: CASSYGRLGHYGYTF. This chain uses TRBV27 with TRBJ1-2; no reliable D call. V was cut by 4 bases and J by 3 bases, with 15 bases left in between. From germline, CDR1 is MNHEY and CDR2 SMNVEV (reference sequence). This CDR3 is built from 15 residues.

The V and J genes are TRBV11-3 and TRBJ2-1; D is tentatively TRBD1 or TRBD2 (5 bases each). V was shortened by 5 bases and J by 5 bases, with 16 bases between the two germline ends. This CDR3 contains 15 residues. CDR1 is SGHNT, CDR2 YENEEA, per germline. The CDR3 DNA is TGTGCCAGCAGCCCCGGGACCACGGTGGACAATGAGCAGTTCTTC. Encoded protein: CASSPGTTVDNEQFF.

V and J are TRBV5-4 and TRBJ1-1; possible D gene TRBD1, 5 bases. V was clipped by 7 bases and J by 1 base, with 14 bases between them. Germline CDR1 reads SGHNT; CDR2 reads YYREEE (reference sequence). The CDR3 has 14 amino acids. In DNA, the CDR3 is TGTGCCAGCCTTCGGGGCGGTGCGAACACTGAAGCTTTCTTT. This codes for CASLRGGANTEAFF.

The chain carries TRBV25-1 and TRBJ1-2; 7 nucleotides agree with TRBD1. The CDR3 consists of 14 residues. The germline CDR1 and CDR2 sequences are MGHDK and SYGVNS. V trimming: 4 bases; J trimming: 5 bases; junction bases outside the gene matches: 7. The CDR3 loop reads CASSGSTGDYGYTF. Written as DNA, the CDR3 is TGTGCCAGCAGTGGATCAACAGGGGATTATGGCTACACCTTC.

This clone was counted a single time. The chain has TRBV11-3 and TRBJ1-2; 7 nucleotides agree with TRBD1. CDR1 SGHNT and CDR2 YENEEA come from the germline V gene. Trimming at V came to 1 base and at J to 4 bases, leaving 0 bases not matched to a gene. The CDR3 sequence is 13 residues long. In DNA form, the CDR3 reads TGTGCCAGCAGCTTAGCAGGGGGCTATGGCTACACCTTC. Translation: CASSLAGGYGYTF. The full variable domain, in which reference TRBV11-3 and TRBJ1-2 provide the parts outside the CDR3, is EAGVVQSPRYKIIEKKQPVAFWCNPISGHNTLYWYLQNLGQGPELLIRYENEEAVDDSQLPKDRFSAERLKGVDSTLKIQPAELGDSAVYLCASSLAGGYGYTFGSGTRLTVV.

This chain connects TRBV7-2 to TRBJ2-5; D is perhaps TRBD1 or TRBD2 (6 bases each). The V end was cut by 1 base, the J end by 5 bases, with 14 bases between. The CDR3 length is 15 residues. CDR1 and CDR2 from the germline V gene are SGHTA and FQGNSA. The CDR3 is CASSLGGARVETQYF. The CDR3 bases are TGTGCCAGCAGCTTAGGGGGGGCGCGGGTTGAGACCCAGTACTTC.

This chain links TRBV6-5 with TRBJ1-1; D unclear. In germline, CDR1 is MNHEY, CDR2 SVGAGI. The CDR3 sequence is 14 residues long. Trimming shortened V by 2 bases and J by 3 bases, and 10 bases separated the two germline ends. In nucleotides, the CDR3 is TGTGCCAGCAGTTACCAGGCACTATACACTGAAGCTTTCTTT. It yields the protein CASSYQALYTEAFF.

The rearrangement joins TRBV7-9 to TRBJ2-5, with 8 bases that match TRBD2. V shed 5 bases, J shed 3 bases, and the junction held 8 bases outside the gene matches. The CDR3 contains 15 residues. Germline V CDR1 and CDR2: SEHNR, FQNEAQ (reference sequence). This chain's CDR3 is CASSERGHSEETQYF. CDR3 DNA sequence: TGTGCCAGCAGCGAGCGGGGGCACTCAGAAGAGACCCAGTACTTC.

This chain links TRBV4-3 with TRBJ1-6; D might be TRBD1 (6 bases). The CDR3 is 15 amino acids. CDR1 LGHNA and CDR2 YSLEER come from the germline V gene. V shed 0 bases and J shed 7 bases, with 10 bases lying between them. The CDR3 sequence: CASSQDFQGNSPLHF. The CDR3 coding sequence is TGCGCCAGCAGCCAAGATTTTCAGGGGAATTCACCCCTCCACTTT.

CDR3 coding DNA: TGTGCCAGCAGCTGGGACATTTCTAATTCACCCCTCCACTTT. Its protein is CASSWDISNSPLHF. The genes are TRBV5-4 and TRBJ1-6, with D possibly matching TRBD1 (6 bases). The V end was cut by 3 bases, the J end by 6 bases, with 10 bases between. The CDR3 is 14 amino acids. CDR1 and CDR2 (germline): SGHNT, YYREEE (reference sequence).

A single count supports this clone. This chain uses TRBV6-5 with TRBJ2-5; TRBD1 might be the D (6 bases). Deletions cut 5 bases from V and 1 base from J, with 14 bases between. The CDR3 has 15 amino acids. Looked up from germline, CDR1 is MNHEY and CDR2 is SVGAGI. CDR3 sequence reads: CASSPGVAAQETQYF. CDR3 coding DNA: TGTGCCAGCAGTCCAGGGGTCGCCGCCCAAGAGACCCAGTACTTC.

The table lists this clone with a count of one. This rearrangement joins TRBV6-5 to TRBJ2-1; 7 bases align to TRBD1. CDR1 is MNHEY, CDR2 SVGAGI, per germline. The CDR3 is 15 amino acids. With V trimmed by 6 bases and J by 7 bases, 12 bases remained unmatched. The CDR3 DNA is TGTGCCAGCAGCCCTGGGACAGCTTACTTAAATGAGCAGTTCTTC. It specifies CASSPGTAYLNEQFF.

The J gene is TRBJ1-2, the V gene TRBV25-1, with D possibly TRBD1 on 5 matching bases. Between the trimmed V and J ends, which lost 0 bases and 4 bases, there was a span of 12 bases. The CDR3 consists of 15 residues. Per germline, CDR1 MGHDK and CDR2 SYGVNS. The CDR3 reads CASSEYGKRGYGYTF. The CDR3, as DNA: TGTGCCAGCAGTGAATATGGGAAGAGGGGCTATGGCTACACCTTC.

This chain joins TRBV7-2 and TRBJ2-1, with TRBD2 identical over 12 bases. The CDR3 length is 15 residues. Losses at the gene ends were 2 bases for V and 6 bases for J; bases not matched to a gene: 2. Per the germline V gene, CDR1 is SGHTA and CDR2 is FQGNSA. This chain's CDR3 is CASSLLAGGPNEQFF. As DNA, the CDR3 is TGTGCCAGCAGCTTACTAGCGGGGGGGCCCAATGAGCAGTTCTTC.

The V and J genes are TRBV4-3 and TRBJ2-7; a weak D match, TRBD1 (5 bases). V was cut by 4 bases and J by 0 bases, with 13 bases left in between. In germline, CDR1 is LGHNA, CDR2 YSLEER. CDR3 size: 15 residues. The DNA of the CDR3 is TGCGCCAGCAGCCCCAGGGCCCTAGGCTCCTACGAGCAGTACTTC. It translates to CASSPRALGSYEQYF.

The chain carries TRBV2 and TRBJ1-1; D is unresolved. The germline V gene encodes CDR1 SNHLY and CDR2 FYNNEI. The length of the CDR3 is 13 residues. V lost 1 base and J 8 bases, leaving 11 bases between the germline ends. CDR3 sequence: CASSEVFLREAFF. The CDR3 region has the DNA TGTGCCAGCAGTGAAGTTTTTCTCCGGGAAGCTTTCTTT.

This sequence joins TRBV7-2 and TRBJ1-3; TRBD1 matches at 7 bases. Trimming removed 3 bases from V and 4 bases from J; junction bases left unmatched: 12. The CDR3 has 17 amino acids. Germline V CDR1 and CDR2: SGHTA, FQGNSA. In nucleotides, the CDR3 is TGTGCCAGCAGCTTGAGCTTGGGATCAGGGGGAGGAAACACCATATATTTT. Translating gives CASSLSLGSGGGNTIYF.

This chain uses TRBV7-9 with TRBJ2-7; D remains ambiguous. CDR1 is SEHNR and CDR2 is FQNEAQ in the germline V gene (reference sequence). V gave up 0 bases and J gave up 6 bases, with 12 bases separating them. The CDR3 length is 14 residues. The CDR3 here is CASSLAQVGSEQYF. In DNA form, the CDR3 reads TGTGCCAGCAGCTTAGCCCAGGTGGGGTCCGAGCAGTACTTC. Using reference TRBV7-9 and TRBJ2-7 for the parts outside the CDR3, the full variable domain is DTGVSQNPRHKITKRGQNVTFRCDPISEHNRLYWYRQTLGQGPEFLTYFQNEAQLEKSRLLSDRFSAERPKGSFSTLEIQRTEQGDSAMYLCASSLAQVGSEQYFGPGTRLTVT.

The chain recombines TRBV4-2 with TRBJ1-5; 9 nucleotides agree with TRBD1. Trimming took 3 bases from V and 2 from J; bases not matched to a gene: 11. The CDR3 spans 18 residues. CDR1 LGHNA and CDR2 YNFKEQ come from the germline V gene. CDR3 sequence reads: CASSQDRDRAMGNQPQHF. The CDR3 DNA follows: TGTGCCAGCAGCCAGGACCGGGACAGGGCCATGGGCAATCAGCCCCAGCATTTT.

The chain carries TRBV2 and TRBJ2-1; D uncertain. There are 14 residues in the CDR3. The germline CDR1 and CDR2 sequences are SNHLY and FYNNEI. Trimming removed 8 bases from V and 1 base from J, with 12 bases in between. CDR3 sequence: CASAAIPSYNEQFF. DNA of the CDR3: TGTGCCAGCGCGGCGATCCCTTCCTACAATGAGCAGTTCTTC. Full variable domain (remainder filled in from reference TRBV2 and TRBJ2-1): EPEVTQTPSHQVTQMGQEVILRCVPISNHLYFYWYRQILGQKVEFLVSFYNNEISEKSEIFDDQFSVERPDGSNFTLKIRSTKLEDSAMYFCASAAIPSYNEQFFGPGTRLTVL.

The rearrangement uses TRBV13 and TRBJ2-7, with no clear D. From germline, CDR1 is PRHDT and CDR2 FYEKMQ (reference sequence). This CDR3 has 13 amino acids. V was clipped by 0 bases and J by 6 bases, with 9 bases between them. CDR3 region: CASSLGDASEQYF. The CDR3 nucleotides read TGTGCCAGCAGCTTAGGAGACGCTAGCGAGCAGTACTTC.